A single sample gave rise to the 16 T cell receptor beta chains below, sequenced in a study of T cell responses to AZD1222 COVID-19 vaccine. Clones were sequenced by immunoSEQ multiplex PCR, and TCRdb holds only the in-frame ones, with some missing. Counted here are 150,000 to 200,000 clones, 90% to 95% occurring once; the ten biggest clones make up 9.2%. Sequenced here: peripheral blood, sampled on day 0 of AZD1222 vaccination. These receptor sequences come from an adult in good health.

This chain links TRBV28 with TRBJ2-5; 10 bases map to TRBD1. Germline values: CDR1 MDHEN, CDR2 SYDVKM. This CDR3 has 19 residues. Losses at the gene ends were 5 bases for V and 6 bases for J; bases not matched to a gene: 21. In nucleotides, the CDR3 is TGTGCCAGCAGTACGACAGGGGGCTTGAGACTTATATTAAGGAAGACCCAGTACTTC. Encoded protein: CASSTTGGLRLILRKTQYF. The full variable domain, completed using reference TRBV28 and TRBJ2-5, is DVKVTQSSRYLVKRTGEKVFLECVQDMDHENMFWYRQDPGLGLRLIYFSYDVKMKEKGDIPEGYSVSREKKERFSLILESASTNQTSMYLCASSTTGGLRLILRKTQYFGPGTRLLVL.

This clone was counted a few times. This chain uses TRBV5-1 with TRBJ2-7; tentatively, D is TRBD2 (6 bases). The germline CDR1 and CDR2 sequences are SGHRS and YFSETQ. The CDR3 extends over 13 amino acids. V shed 4 bases and J shed 7 bases, with 15 bases lying between them. Written as DNA, the CDR3 is TGCGCCAGCAGCGACGGGACTTTTTGGGAGCAGTACTTC. Translation: CASSDGTFWEQYF.

The V and J genes are TRBV5-6 and TRBJ2-4; D is perhaps TRBD1 (6 bases). The ends were cut back, 5 bases at V and 4 bases at J, with 16 bases in the middle. CDR1 is SGHDT, CDR2 YYEEEE, per germline. The CDR3 loop spans 15 amino acids. Written as DNA, the CDR3 is TGTGCCAGCAGGGTGGGCGGACAGACGAAAAACATTCAGTACTTC. Translating it yields CASRVGGQTKNIQYF.

Here the CDR3 reads CASSLDTYRGTGELFF. CDR3 DNA sequence: TGTGCCAGCAGCTTGGATACATACCGGGGCACCGGGGAGCTGTTTTTT. The chain carries TRBV5-4 and TRBJ2-2; TRBD2 is a possible D gene (5 bases). V was shortened by 0 bases and J by 4 bases, with 13 bases between the two germline ends. The V gene's germline CDR1 is SGHNT and CDR2 YYREEE (reference sequence). The CDR3 sequence is 16 residues long. Full variable domain (remainder filled in from reference TRBV5-4 and TRBJ2-2): ETGVTQSPTHLIKTRGQQVTLRCSSQSGHNTVSWYQQALGQGPQFIFQYYREEENGRGNFPPRFSGLQFPNYSSELNVNALELDDSALYLCASSLDTYRGTGELFFGEGSRLTVL.

V usage is TRBV7-2 and J usage is TRBJ2-1; TRBD2 matches at 8 bases. Germline V gives CDR1 SGHTA, CDR2 FQGNSA. This CDR3 comprises 17 residues. V trimming: 4 bases; J trimming: 3 bases; junction bases outside the gene matches: 11. DNA for the CDR3: TGTGCCAGCAGCTCCGTAGGGACTAGACATTACTACAATGAGCAGTTCTTC. Translated: CASSSVGTRHYYNEQFF.

The genes are TRBV6-5 and TRBJ2-7; TRBD1 is a possible D gene (5 bases). The CDR3 loop spans 12 amino acids. With 11 bases removed from V and 2 bases from J, the gap between germline ends came to 13 bases. Looked up from germline, CDR1 is MNHEY and CDR2 is SVGAGI. The CDR3 region has the DNA TGTGCCGCGACAGCCGGAACCTACGAGCAGTACTTC. It encodes CAATAGTYEQYF.

The V call is TRBV11-2, the J call TRBJ1-5, with 8 bases identical to TRBD1. The CDR3 runs 15 residues. Looked up from germline, CDR1 is SGHAT and CDR2 is FQNNGV. J gave up 1 base and V 4 bases, and 3 bases lay outside the gene matches. The CDR3 DNA follows: TGTGCCAGCAGCTGGGGGACAGGCAGCAATCAGCCCCAGCATTTT. Protein: CASSWGTGSNQPQHF. Full variable domain (rest looked up from reference TRBV11-2 and TRBJ1-5): EAGVAQSPRYKIIEKRQSVAFWCNPISGHATLYWYQQILGQGPKLLIQFQNNGVVDDSQLPKDRFSAERLKGVDSTLKIQPAKLEDSAVYLCASSWGTGSNQPQHFGDGTRLSIL.

V is TRBV5-4 and J is TRBJ1-1; TRBD1 agrees at 8 bases. CDR1 is SGHNT and CDR2 is YYREEE in the germline V gene (reference sequence). J lost 1 base, V lost 6 bases, and 5 bases had no gene match. The CDR3 extends over 14 amino acids. The CDR3 DNA sequence: TGTGCCAGCACCGCAGACAGGGGGAACACTGAAGCTTTCTTT. Amino acids: CASTADRGNTEAFF.

The chain uses TRBV27 and TRBJ2-7, with 10 bases that match TRBD1. The V segment lost 1 base and the J segment 6 bases; nucleotides outside the gene matches: 6. Germline lookup yields CDR1 MNHEY and CDR2 SMNVEV (reference sequence). The CDR3 consists of 15 residues. The CDR3 spells CASSLLDRGHSEQYF. The DNA for the CDR3 is TGTGCCAGCAGTTTATTAGACAGGGGGCATAGCGAGCAGTACTTC.

The chain has TRBV5-1 and TRBJ1-2; TRBD1 aligns across 10 bases. V shed 2 bases and J 4 bases; nucleotides not matched to a gene: 8. Germline lookup yields CDR1 SGHRS and CDR2 YFSETQ. CDR3 size: 16 residues. The CDR3 loop reads CASSFDGTGDLYGYTF. DNA for the CDR3: TGCGCCAGCAGCTTTGACGGGACAGGGGACCTCTATGGCTACACCTTC.

This clone occurred a few times. The V call is TRBV11-1, the J call TRBJ1-1; 8 positions match TRBD1. This CDR3 is 14 amino acids long. CDR1 is SGHAT, CDR2 FQDESV, per germline (reference sequence). The ends lost 1 base at V and 8 bases at J; junction bases unmatched: 6. The CDR3 DNA is TGTGCCAGCAGCTTAGGCCTCAGGGGGCTAGAAGCTTTCTTT. Translated: CASSLGLRGLEAFF.

V is TRBV21-1 and J is TRBJ2-7; the listed D gene, TRBD2, was not tested against the DNA. TRBV21-1 counts as a pseudogene. The CDR3 is made up of 20 amino acids. DNA of the CDR3: TGTGCCAGCAGCAAGGCTCGGGGGGCCCACGCTAGCGGAGGGTCCTACGAGCAGTACTTC. Residues: CASSKARGAHASGGSYEQYF.

The chain couples TRBV5-4 to TRBJ1-1, with D perhaps matching TRBD1 (6 bases). V lost 4 bases and J lost 3, with 19 bases in between. The germline CDR1 and CDR2 sequences are SGHNT and YYREEE (reference sequence). The CDR3 contains 16 residues. CDR3 DNA: TGTGCCAGCAGCCTGGAGGGGGAGTTGGGAGACACTGAAGCTTTCTTT. It translates to CASSLEGELGDTEAFF.

The chain carries TRBV9 and TRBJ1-2; no clear D. The CDR3 runs to 11 residues. Trimming pared 4 bases from V and 2 bases from J, leaving 3 bases between. The germline CDR1 and CDR2 sequences are SGDLS and YYNGEE. The CDR3 DNA follows: TGTGCCAGCAGCCAAAACTATGGCTACACCTTC. Its translation: CASSQNYGYTF.

The J gene is TRBJ2-7, the V gene TRBV19, with D possibly being TRBD1 or TRBD2 (7 bases each). The germline V gene encodes CDR1 LNHDA and CDR2 SQIVND (reference sequence). CDR3 length equals 14 residues. The germline V and J ends were trimmed by 5 bases and 3 bases, with 14 bases remaining between them. The CDR3 reads CASSPGGGGYEQYF. CDR3 in DNA: TGTGCCAGTAGTCCAGGGGGGGGAGGCTACGAGCAGTACTTC.

This clone turned up a few times. V is TRBV10-3 and J is TRBJ1-5; a possible D gene is TRBD1 (6 bases). The V end lost 3 bases, the J end lost 0 bases, and 9 bases lay between the germline ends. CDR3 length: 15 residues. The germline V gene has CDR1 ENHRY and CDR2 SYGVKD. CDR3 region: CAISEQGGSNQPQHF. In nucleotides, the CDR3 is TGTGCCATCAGTGAACAGGGAGGTAGCAATCAGCCCCAGCATTTT.